This T cell receptor (beta chain) comes out of a study of T cell changes during pregnancy in multiple sclerosis. Germline V gives CDR1 SGHTA, CDR2 FQGNSA. Between the trimmed V and J ends, which lost 7 bases and 1 base, there was a span of 13 bases. The CDR3 length is 14 residues. The protocol was immunoSEQ multiplex PCR, while the TCRdb copy is restricted to in-frame clones and leaves out a portion. The sample shows about 60,000 clones, 90% to 95% of them seen only once. Sequencing used CD4+ T cells from peripheral blood mononuclear cells, obtained in the first trimester of pregnancy. The clonotype comes from a female donor with multiple sclerosis, enrolled in a pregnancy study. The gene calls are TRBV7-2 and TRBJ1-1; a weak D match, TRBD1 (5 bases). CDR3: CASISRGTNTEAFF. For the CDR3, the DNA is TGTGCCAGCATCTCTAGGGGCACGAACACTGAAGCTTTCTTT.